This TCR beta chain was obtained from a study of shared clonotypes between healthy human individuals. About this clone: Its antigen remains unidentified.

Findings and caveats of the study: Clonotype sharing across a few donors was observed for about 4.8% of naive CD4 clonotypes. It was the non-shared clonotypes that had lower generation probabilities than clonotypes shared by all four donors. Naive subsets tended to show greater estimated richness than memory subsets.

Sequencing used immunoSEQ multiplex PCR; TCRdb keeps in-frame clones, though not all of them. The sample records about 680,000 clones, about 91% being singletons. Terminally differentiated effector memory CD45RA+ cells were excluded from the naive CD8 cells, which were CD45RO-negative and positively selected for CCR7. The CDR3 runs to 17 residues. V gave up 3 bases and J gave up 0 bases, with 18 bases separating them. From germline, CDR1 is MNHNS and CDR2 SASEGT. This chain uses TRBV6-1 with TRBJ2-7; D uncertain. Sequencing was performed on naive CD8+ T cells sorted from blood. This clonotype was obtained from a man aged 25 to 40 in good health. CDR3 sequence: CASSDQFGLETSYEQYF. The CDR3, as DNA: TGTGCCAGCAGTGATCAGTTCGGGCTAGAGACCTCCTACGAGCAGTACTTC.